These 26 T cell receptor beta chains were all obtained from the same sample, sequenced in a study of tumor-infiltrating lymphocytes in primary liver carcinoma. The 20-30 mg bulk tissue piece was not sorted before simultaneous RNA and DNA extraction. Starting from 400 to 500 ng of total RNA, TCR beta cDNA was produced with a primer in the constant region. Libraries of TCR beta came from three nested multiplex PCR rounds with slightly modified ARM-PCR. A C-beta reverse primer was combined with TRBV1-TRBV30 forward primers in the first two PCR rounds, and each round had 10 cycles. MiXCR, run by TCRdb on the multiplex PCR reads, gives a single entry per CDR3 protein. This sample has tens of thousands of distinct CDR3 sequences, with about three quarters found just once. Sequencing used liver tumor tissue from sampling region 2. The sample's subset: tumor region T2, inferior pole. The receptors here all came from a man aged 40-50 years with primary liver carcinoma and hepatitis B virus infection.

The chain joins TRBV28 to TRBJ2-6, with D unresolved. The CDR3 extends over 18 amino acids. V was cut by 6 bases and J by 2 bases, with 20 bases left in between. Germline V CDR1 and CDR2: MDHEN, SYDVKM. In DNA, the CDR3 is TGTGCCAGCAGCAGAGGTGAGACCGTCCTCCCTGGGGCCAACGTCCTGACTTTC. It specifies CASSRGETVLPGANVLTF.

On this clonotype itself: An end of the junction differs from the germline gene, which may be a read error. The rearrangement uses TRBV11-2 and TRBJ2-6; 8 positions agree with TRBD1. The CDR3 runs to 21 residues. Germline V CDR1 and CDR2: SGHAT, FQNNGV. The CDR3 reads CSSSMGGDRGTSLSEANVLTF. DNA of the CDR3: TGCTCCAGCAGCATGGGGGGAGACAGGGGCACTTCCCTCTCTGAGGCCAACGTCCTGACTTTC.

A remark on this clonotype: At one boundary the junction diverges from the germline segment, which might be a read error. The chain is built from TRBV11-3 and TRBJ2-7, with TRBD2 matching over 7 bases. CDR3 length equals 14 residues. Germline assignment: CDR1 SGHNT and CDR2 YENEEA. CDR3 sequence (DNA): TGTGCCGGCAGCCCTGGAGAAGGGGACTACGAGCGGCACTTC. It codes for CAGSPGEGDYERHF.

This clonotype was seen repeatedly, ten times or more. This sequence may be a read error, since a much larger clone differs from it by one base. The chain has TRBV5-1 and TRBJ2-5; no firm D call. The CDR3 contains 11 residues. Germline loops: CDR1 SGHRS, CDR2 YFSETQ. V lost 4 bases, J lost 7 bases, and 8 bases lay in between. CDR3 amino acids: CASSLLGTQYF. The CDR3 DNA is TGCGCCAGCAGCCTGTTGGGGACCCAGTACTTC. The whole variable domain, remainder taken from reference TRBV5-1 and TRBJ2-5, is KAGVTQTPRYLIKTRGQQVTLSCSPISGHRSVSWYQQTPGQGLQFLFEYFSETQRNKGNFPGRFSGRQFSNSRSEMNVSTLELGDSALYLCASSLLGTQYFGPGTRLLVL.

The chain recombines TRBV24-1 with TRBJ2-1; possibly TRBD2 for D (6 bases). Germline loops: CDR1 KGHDR, CDR2 SFDVKD. The CDR3 has 20 amino acids. Trimming pared 12 bases from V and 1 base from J, leaving 33 bases between. The CDR3 protein is CAASDTTGTYYEGSYNEQFF. For the CDR3, the DNA is TGTGCCGCAAGTGATACGACCGGGACTTACTATGAGGGTTCCTACAATGAGCAGTTCTTC.

This clonotype has a count of ten or more. The chain carries TRBV28 and TRBJ2-1, with 8 bases aligning to TRBD2. Germline V gene lookup returns CDR1 MDHEN and CDR2 SYDVKM. The ends lost 5 bases at V and 5 bases at J; junction bases unmatched: 11. This CDR3 has 16 amino acids. The CDR3 reads CASSRSAGDGHNEQFF. In nucleotides, the CDR3 is TGTGCCAGCAGTAGATCAGCGGGAGACGGTCACAATGAGCAGTTCTTC. The variable domain in full, with the rest retrieved from reference TRBV28 and TRBJ2-1, is DVKVTQSSRYLVKRTGEKVFLECVQDMDHENMFWYRQDPGLGLRLIYFSYDVKMKEKGDIPEGYSVSREKKERFSLILESASTNQTSMYLCASSRSAGDGHNEQFFGPGTRLTVL.

This chain links TRBV14 with TRBJ2-1; D is uncertain. CDR3 length equals 16 residues. Trimming pared 9 bases from V and 5 bases from J, leaving 23 bases between. Germline V gene data show CDR1 as SGHDN and CDR2 as FVKESK. The CDR3 DNA reads TGTGCCAGTAGTGTCGTAGTGAGATGGGTAAACAATGAGCAGTTCTTC. Protein product: CASSVVVRWVNNEQFF.

The chain links TRBV14 to TRBJ2-5, with no clear D. The CDR3 sequence is 13 residues long. Per the germline V gene, CDR1 is SGHDN and CDR2 is FVKESK. V was clipped by 4 bases and J by 5 bases, with 11 bases between them. This CDR3 reads CASSRVSSETQYF. The CDR3 DNA reads TGTGCCAGCAGCCGAGTTTCAAGTGAGACCCAGTACTTC.

This clonotype has at least ten counts. Given the absence of the conserved phenylalanine or tryptophan at the CDR3 end, a read error is likely. The chain links TRBV4-3 to TRBJ2-7, with D possibly being TRBD2 (7 bases). This CDR3 has 12 residues. Germline CDR1 reads LGHNA; CDR2 reads YSLEER. DNA for the CDR3: TGCGCCAGCGGCCAGGGAGGGGGAGAGCAGTACCTC. Protein product: CASGQGGGEQYL.

A single count supports this clonotype. Relative to the germline gene, one junction end is altered; a read error may explain this. The J gene is TRBJ2-3, the V gene TRBV6-1; D remains ambiguous. Germline CDR1 is MNHNS and CDR2 is SASEGT. This CDR3 is 12 amino acids long. Here the CDR3 reads CASKPSTDMQCF. DNA for the CDR3: TGTGCCAGCAAGCCCAGCACGGATATGCAGTGTTTT.

Turning to this clonotype: Compared with germline, one end of the junction differs, possibly owing to a read error. The chain employs TRBV10-3 and TRBJ2-7, with D possibly matching TRBD2 (5 bases). CDR1 and CDR2 (germline): ENHRY, SYGVKD. This CDR3 has 13 amino acids. The DNA for the CDR3 is TGTGCCATCACCGGGATAGGGTTGGACGAGCGGTACTTC. Its translation is CAITGIGLDERYF.

The rearrangement joins TRBV14 to TRBJ2-3; either TRBD1 or TRBD2 may fit D (5 bases each). V shed 8 bases and J shed 3 bases, with 24 bases lying between them. Germline values: CDR1 SGHDN, CDR2 FVKESK. This CDR3 has 17 amino acids. The CDR3 spells CASPQRLLPRVTDTQYF. The CDR3, as DNA: TGTGCCAGCCCTCAAAGACTACTACCCAGGGTGACAGATACGCAGTATTTT. Full variable domain (missing parts from reference TRBV14 and TRBJ2-3): EAGVTQFPSHSVIEKGQTVTLRCDPISGHDNLYWYRRVMGKEIKFLLHFVKESKQDESGMPNNRFLAERTGGTYSTLKVQPAELEDSGVYFCASPQRLLPRVTDTQYFGPGTRLTVL.

The rearrangement uses TRBV4-1 and TRBJ1-2; no firm D call. V was trimmed by 0 bases and J by 4 bases, leaving 15 bases between them. The CDR3 contains 16 residues. Germline V gene sequence: CDR1 MGHRA, CDR2 YSYEKL. CDR3 region: CASSQDGRPSTYGYTF. The CDR3 region has the DNA TGCGCCAGCAGCCAAGATGGCAGACCCTCCACCTATGGCTACACCTTC.

Concerning this clonotype: This may arise from a read error, as a much more abundant clone is one base away. The V gene is TRBV2, the J gene TRBJ1-5; D is ambiguous. Per the germline V gene, CDR1 is SNHLY and CDR2 is FYNNEI. This CDR3 has 15 amino acids. Trimming took 6 bases from V and 3 from J, leaving 15 bases between them. This CDR3 is CASSRTRQINQPQHF. The CDR3, as DNA: TGTGCCAGCAGCCGAACGCGGCAGATCAATCAGCCCCAGCATTTT.

This clonotype was seen at least ten times. V is TRBV2 and J is TRBJ2-7; D not resolved. The CDR3 extends over 15 amino acids. V lost 0 bases and J 6 bases, leaving 15 bases between the germline ends. The germline CDR1 and CDR2 sequences are SNHLY and FYNNEI. Here the CDR3 reads CASSEAGGPFGEQYF. CDR3 nucleotide sequence: TGTGCCAGCAGTGAAGCGGGCGGACCATTTGGCGAGCAGTACTTC.

As concerns this clonotype: The CDR3 does not end in the conserved phenylalanine or tryptophan, so this is likely a read error. Because the CDR3's place on the DNA is in doubt, the DNA is left out and the CDR3 is given as listed by TCRdb. The chain combines TRBV20-1 with TRBJ2-5; whether TRBD2, the table's D call, matches the DNA was not checked. The CDR3 has 15 amino acids, counting both end residues. From germline, CDR1 is DFQATT and CDR2 SNEGSKA (reference sequence). CDR3 region: CSAGADSGTQETQYL.

About this clonotype: Compared with germline, one end of the junction differs, possibly owing to a read error. The chain is built from TRBV29-1 and TRBJ2-1; 8 bases fit TRBD2. Germline V CDR1 and CDR2: SQVTM, ANQGSEA. The CDR3 contains 13 residues. The CDR3 region has the DNA TGCAGCGGGGGGACTAGTGGGTTCGACGAGCAGTCCTTC. Its translation is CSGGTSGFDEQSF.

This clonotype has a handful of counts. Just one base apart from a much larger clone, this may be a read error. V and J are TRBV24-1 and TRBJ1-1; D gene unclear. Germline-derived CDR1 and CDR2 are KGHDR and SFDVKD. The CDR3 is 11 residues long. The CDR3 DNA reads as TGTGTCACCAGTGGTGGAACTGAAGCTTTCTTT. This sequence encodes CVTSGGTEAFF.

Turning to this clonotype: Mismatch with germline at one junction end may stem from a read error. The chain is built from TRBV6-1 and TRBJ2-5, with 11 nucleotides matching TRBD1. This CDR3 has 13 residues. The germline gives CDR1 MNHNS, CDR2 SASEGT. The CDR3 DNA reads as TGTGCAAGCAGGACAGGGGGCTGGGAGACCCAGTACTTC. Translation gives CASRTGGWETQYF.

On this clonotype: One junction end disagrees with the germline gene, perhaps due to a read error. Here the CDR3 DNA reads TGTAGCGCCAGTGTTCAGGGGGGAGAAAAACTGGTTTTT. The encoded protein is CSASVQGGEKLVF. The chain uses TRBV29-1 and TRBJ1-4; 7 bases fit TRBD1. The CDR3 has 13 residues. Germline V lookup: CDR1 SQVTM, CDR2 ANQGSEA.

This clonotype has just one count. A read error may account for a junction end that differs from germline. The rearrangement uses TRBV20-1 and TRBJ2-6; 7 bases are a match to TRBD2. Germline CDR1 reads DFQATT; CDR2 reads SNEGSKA (reference sequence). CDR3 size: 15 residues. CDR3 loop: CSAIAGASRANVLTF. CDR3 DNA: TGCAGTGCTATCGCGGGAGCTTCTCGGGCCAACGTCCTGACATTC.

This clonotype was seen more than once but under ten times. The V and J genes are TRBV7-2 and TRBJ2-3; D perhaps matches TRBD1 (5 bases). Germline V CDR1 and CDR2: SGHTA, FQGNSA. This CDR3 is 12 amino acids long. Trimming cost V 4 bases and J 14 bases, with 16 bases left between them. The CDR3 bases are TGTGCCAGCAGCTCCAGGGTTGGTCCCCCGTATTTT. Its translation is CASSSRVGPPYF.

This clonotype was detected a few times. Relative to the germline gene, one junction end is altered; a read error may explain this. The chain joins TRBV29-1 to TRBJ1-2; the D is unclear. CDR3 length: 13 residues. CDR1 is SQVTM, CDR2 ANQGSEA, per germline. The CDR3 region is CGVYPARDYGYTF. CDR3 sequence (DNA): TGCGGCGTGTATCCTGCTCGCGACTATGGCTACACCTTC.

About this clonotype itself: A read error is possible here, since a much larger clone lies one base away. The chain joins TRBV19 to TRBJ1-5; D remains unclear. The DNA end lines up better with TRBJ2-3; the J call may be wrong. The CDR3 is made up of 15 amino acids. CDR1 and CDR2 (germline): LNHDA, SQIVND (reference sequence). The CDR3 DNA is TGTGCCAGTAGTTTGTCAAAGCTCGGCAATCAGCCCCAGTATTTT. Its translation: CASSLSKLGNQPQYF.

The V gene is TRBV6-6, the J gene TRBJ1-3, with 9 bases fitting TRBD1. J lost 3 bases, V lost 5 bases, and 2 bases had no gene match. Looked up from germline, CDR1 is MNHNY and CDR2 is SVGAGI (reference sequence). The CDR3 totals 14 residues. CDR3 sequence reads: CASSLTGGGNTIYF. DNA for the CDR3: TGTGCCAGCAGTCTGACAGGGGGTGGAAACACCATATATTTT.

The chain employs TRBV6-5 and TRBJ2-5; D perhaps matches TRBD1 (6 bases). This CDR3 is 13 amino acids long. Germline-derived CDR1 and CDR2 are MNHEY and SVGAGI. V was clipped by 6 bases and J by 4 bases, with 12 bases between them. CDR3 in amino acids: CASSRRGRETQYF. CDR3 coding DNA: TGTGCCAGCAGCCGCAGGGGAAGAGAGACCCAGTACTTC.